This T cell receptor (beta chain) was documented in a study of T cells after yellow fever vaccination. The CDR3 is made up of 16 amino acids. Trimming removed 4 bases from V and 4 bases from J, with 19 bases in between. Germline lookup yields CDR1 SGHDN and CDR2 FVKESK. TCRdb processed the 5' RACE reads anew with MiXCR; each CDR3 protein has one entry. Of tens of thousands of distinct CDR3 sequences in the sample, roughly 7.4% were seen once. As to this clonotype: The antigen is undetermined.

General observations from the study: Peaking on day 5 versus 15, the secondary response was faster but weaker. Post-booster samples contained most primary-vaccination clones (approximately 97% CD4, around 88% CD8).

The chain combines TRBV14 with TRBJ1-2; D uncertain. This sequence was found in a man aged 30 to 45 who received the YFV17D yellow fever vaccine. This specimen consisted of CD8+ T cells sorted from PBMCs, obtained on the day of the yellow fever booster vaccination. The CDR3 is CASSPSNMNWFYGYTF. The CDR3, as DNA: TGTGCCAGCAGCCCCTCCAATATGAACTGGTTCTATGGCTACACCTTC.